Given below is one TCR beta chain in context. Antigen unknown. V was shortened by 5 bases and J by 9 bases, with 22 bases between the two germline ends. The germline V gene encodes CDR1 SGDLS and CDR2 YYNGEE. This CDR3 contains 15 residues. The sample belongs to a study of shared clonotypes between healthy human individuals. Across the study: CD4 naive and memory got three plates each, CD8 naive two, CD8 memory one. Study-wide results and limits: Investigators collected only blood, and repertoires in tissues likely differ.

Assay: immunoSEQ multiplex PCR; the TCRdb copy retains only in-frame clones and omits some. Of some 2,500,000 clones listed, just under 95% are singletons. The chain is built from TRBV9 and TRBJ2-3; perhaps D is TRBD1 or TRBD2 (5 bases each). Sample: naive CD4+ T cells from PBMCs. Sample subset: CD45RA+ positively selected. The clonotype was recovered from a man between 18 and 35 years old in good health. Some clones in this sample may be carry-over from other donors' samples. CDR3 DNA: TGTGCCAGCAGTGAAACCGGGACCAAATACCCAACGCAGTATTTT. It encodes CASSETGTKYPTQYF.